This TCR beta chain was identified in a study of cytomegalovirus exposure and HLA in healthy donors. Study conclusions and caveats: A reported reduction in N-insertions relative to the approximately 670-donor mean was seen in an Asian-associated ancestry cluster in a later analysis. The sole available immune exposure information was CMV serostatus. Further analysis, carried out later, found HLA-associated TCR beta chains more clonally expanded than equally common other chains. When analyzed later, the rates of TCR association showed variation by HLA locus, with DRB1 the most and HLA-C the fewest.

As for this clone: The antigen remains undetermined.

The PCR used 60 Vbeta and 13 Jbeta primers. Assay used: immunoSEQ multiplex PCR; TCRdb lists only in-frame clones, some missing. The sample holds about 41,000 clones; roughly 80% are singletons and the top ten take 2.7%. CDR3 size: 17 residues. Looked up from germline, CDR1 is SGHTA and CDR2 is FQGNSA. V dropped 5 bases and J dropped 1 base, with 17 bases sitting between them. The TCR comes from a man aged 45-65 years in good health and CMV-seronegative. Sequencing was done on a sample of PBMCs. The chain uses TRBV7-2 and TRBJ2-2; tentative D call: TRBD1 (5 bases). Here the CDR3 DNA reads TGTGCCAGCAGCCCACGTTCCTATGGACAGAACACCGGGGAGCTGTTTTTT. Translated: CASSPRSYGQNTGELFF.